These 7 T cell receptor beta chains were all obtained from the same sample, sequenced in a study of post-analysis software for immune sequencing data (dated by TCRdb to the mid-2010s). Study-wide findings and limitations: Significantly higher frequencies in patients than in controls were found for roughly 5 TRBV segments, including TRBV5-6, TRBV5-1 and TRBV20-1.

The method behind the library was PCR. The sequencing machine was an Illumina HiSeq 2500. To reduce PCR and sequencing biases, unique molecular identifiers were built into the TCR beta cDNA libraries. TCRdb's own reprocessing of the public reads used fastp at Q25 and MiXCR and kept productive beta chains. Identical CDR3 proteins give one entry, which carries the most common genes and DNA. Counted in this sample were roughly 540,000 distinct CDR3 sequences; approximately 31% of them appeared once. The top ten clonotypes cover approximately 5.4% of the sample. No antigen has been assigned to these receptors. The sample was blood. The receptors originated from a girl between 2 and 17 years old with multiple sclerosis.

The rearrangement joins TRBV6-5 to TRBJ2-5; D possibly corresponds to TRBD2 (6 bases). Germline lookup yields CDR1 MNHEY and CDR2 SVGAGI. This CDR3 is 15 amino acids long. Trimming shortened V by 0 bases and J by 5 bases, and 13 bases separated the two germline ends. This CDR3 is CASSYSWRVEETQYF. The CDR3 nucleotides read TGTGCCAGCAGTTACTCGTGGAGGGTGGAGGAGACCCAGTACTTC.

This clonotype was counted only a few times. V usage is TRBV6-5 and J usage is TRBJ2-5; maybe TRBD2 (5 bases). Between the trimmed V and J ends, which lost 7 bases and 5 bases, there was a span of 14 bases. This CDR3 contains 13 residues. CDR1 and CDR2 (germline): MNHEY, SVGAGI. CDR3 DNA sequence: TGTGCCAGCACCCCCCGGGTAGCGGAGACCCAGTACTTC. It translates to CASTPRVAETQYF.

V gene TRBV10-3 combines with J gene TRBJ1-5; the D gene is possibly TRBD1 (5 bases). Germline CDR1 is ENHRY and CDR2 is SYGVKD. V was cut by 11 bases and J by 4 bases, with 18 bases left in between. The CDR3 has 14 residues. CDR3 in DNA: TGTGCCTCAAGGGGAGGGTTAGGTAATCAGCCCCAGCATTTT. Protein: CASRGGLGNQPQHF.

This clonotype was observed at least ten times. The J gene is TRBJ1-2, the V gene TRBV20-1; 8 bases fit TRBD1. The junction had 8 bases not matched to a gene; V was cut back by 5 bases and J by 6 bases. The CDR3 has 13 amino acids. CDR1 and CDR2 from the germline V gene are DFQATT and SNEGSKA (reference sequence). The CDR3 reads CSALGGTGHGYTF. CDR3 sequence (DNA): TGCAGTGCTCTGGGGGGGACAGGTCATGGCTACACCTTC.

The CDR3 nucleotides read TGCGCCAGCAGCCAAGATCACAGGGGCACAGATACGCAGTATTTT. It is translated as CASSQDHRGTDTQYF. The gene calls are TRBV4-1 and TRBJ2-3; weak D call: TRBD1 (6 bases). CDR3 size: 15 residues. The germline CDR1 and CDR2 sequences are MGHRA and YSYEKL. V lost 0 bases, J lost 1 base, and 8 bases lay in between.

This clonotype was seen many times. V gene TRBV5-1 combines with J gene TRBJ2-3; no firm D call. V lost 1 base and J 1 base, leaving 13 bases between the germline ends. Germline V gene lookup returns CDR1 SGHRS and CDR2 YFSETQ. The CDR3 runs to 16 residues. The CDR3 region has the DNA TGCGCCAGCAGCTTGAGGACCCCGACGGGCACAGATACGCAGTATTTT. This gives the protein CASSLRTPTGTDTQYF.

The chain joins TRBV5-1 to TRBJ1-1; tentatively, D is TRBD1 (5 bases). Germline V gene sequence: CDR1 SGHRS, CDR2 YFSETQ. The V end lost 3 bases, the J end lost 4 bases, and 16 bases lay between the germline ends. The CDR3 consists of 15 residues. In DNA form, the CDR3 reads TGCGCCAGCAGCTACATAGGAGGGGCGTCCACTGAAGCTTTCTTT. Amino acids: CASSYIGGASTEAFF. Drawing the rest from reference TRBV5-1 and TRBJ1-1, the complete variable domain is KAGVTQTPRYLIKTRGQQVTLSCSPISGHRSVSWYQQTPGQGLQFLFEYFSETQRNKGNFPGRFSGRQFSNSRSEMNVSTLELGDSALYLCASSYIGGASTEAFFGQGTRLTVV.